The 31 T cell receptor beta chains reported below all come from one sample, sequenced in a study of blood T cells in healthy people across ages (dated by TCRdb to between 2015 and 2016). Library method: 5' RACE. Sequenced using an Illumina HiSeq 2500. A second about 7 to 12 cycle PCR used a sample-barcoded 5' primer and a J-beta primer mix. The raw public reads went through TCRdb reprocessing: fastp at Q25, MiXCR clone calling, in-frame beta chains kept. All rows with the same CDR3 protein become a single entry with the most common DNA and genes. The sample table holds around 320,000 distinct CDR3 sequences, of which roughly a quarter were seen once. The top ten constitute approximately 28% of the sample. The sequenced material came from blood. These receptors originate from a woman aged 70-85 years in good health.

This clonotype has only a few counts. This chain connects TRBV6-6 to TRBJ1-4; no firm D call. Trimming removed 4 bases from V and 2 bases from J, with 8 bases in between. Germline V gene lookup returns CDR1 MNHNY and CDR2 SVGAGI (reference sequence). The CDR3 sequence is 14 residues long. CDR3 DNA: TGTGCCAGCAGTTCCCCGGGGACTAATGAAAAACTGTTTTTT. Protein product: CASSSPGTNEKLFF.

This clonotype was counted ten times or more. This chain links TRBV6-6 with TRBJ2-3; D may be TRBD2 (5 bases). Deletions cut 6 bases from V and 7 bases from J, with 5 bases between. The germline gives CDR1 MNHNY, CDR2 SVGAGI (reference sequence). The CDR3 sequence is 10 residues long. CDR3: CASRDYTQYF. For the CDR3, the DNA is TGTGCCAGCAGGGACTATACGCAGTATTTT.

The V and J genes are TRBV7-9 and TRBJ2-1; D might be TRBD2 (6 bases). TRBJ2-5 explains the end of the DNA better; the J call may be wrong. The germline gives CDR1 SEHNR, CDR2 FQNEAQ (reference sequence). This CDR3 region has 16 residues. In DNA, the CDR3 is TGTGCCAGCAGCTTTTACCCCACTGGGGGGCAAGAGACCCAGTACTTC. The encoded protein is CASSFYPTGGQETQYF.

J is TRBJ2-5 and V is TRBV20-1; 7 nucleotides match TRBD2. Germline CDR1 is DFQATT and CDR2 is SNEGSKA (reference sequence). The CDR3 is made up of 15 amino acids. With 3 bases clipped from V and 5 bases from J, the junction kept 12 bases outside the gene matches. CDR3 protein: CSASTGAGVVETQYF. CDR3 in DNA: TGCAGTGCTAGTACCGGGGCGGGGGTGGTGGAGACCCAGTACTTC.

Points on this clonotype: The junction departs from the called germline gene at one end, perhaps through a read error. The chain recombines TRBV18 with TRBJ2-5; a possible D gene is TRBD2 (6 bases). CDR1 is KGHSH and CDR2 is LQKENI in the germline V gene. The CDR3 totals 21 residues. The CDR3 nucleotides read TGTGCCAGCTCACCACCGCCGCGGCGGGACCAATACTTAGTACAAAGCAATGAGCGGTTCTTC. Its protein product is CASSPPPRRDQYLVQSNERFF. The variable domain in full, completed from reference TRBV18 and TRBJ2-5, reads NAGVMQNPRHLVRRRGQEARLRCSPMKGHSHVYWYRQLPEEGLKFMVYLQKENIIDESGMPKERFSAEFPKEGPSILRIQQVVRGDSAAYFCASSPPPRRDQYLVQSNERFFGPGTRLLVL.

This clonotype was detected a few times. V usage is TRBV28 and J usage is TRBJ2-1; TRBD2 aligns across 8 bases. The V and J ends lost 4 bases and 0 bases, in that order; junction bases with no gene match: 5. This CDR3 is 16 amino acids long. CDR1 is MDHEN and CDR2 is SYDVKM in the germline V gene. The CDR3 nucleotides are TGTGCCAGCAGTTCCATAGCGGGAAACTCCTACAATGAGCAGTTCTTC. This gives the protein CASSSIAGNSYNEQFF.

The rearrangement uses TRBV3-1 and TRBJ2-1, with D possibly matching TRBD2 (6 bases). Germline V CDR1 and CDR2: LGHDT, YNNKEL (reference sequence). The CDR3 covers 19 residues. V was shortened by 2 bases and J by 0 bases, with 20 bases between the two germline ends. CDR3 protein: CASSQRGAWDLSSYNEQFF. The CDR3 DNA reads TGTGCCAGCAGCCAAAGAGGGGCCTGGGACTTGAGCTCCTACAATGAGCAGTTCTTC.

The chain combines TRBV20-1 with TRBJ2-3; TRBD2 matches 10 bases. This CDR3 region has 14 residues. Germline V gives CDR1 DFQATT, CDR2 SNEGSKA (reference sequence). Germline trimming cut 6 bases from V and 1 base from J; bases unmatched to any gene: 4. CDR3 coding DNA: TGCAGTGCCAAAACTAGCGGGGGCACAGATACGCAGTATTTT. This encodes CSAKTSGGTDTQYF.

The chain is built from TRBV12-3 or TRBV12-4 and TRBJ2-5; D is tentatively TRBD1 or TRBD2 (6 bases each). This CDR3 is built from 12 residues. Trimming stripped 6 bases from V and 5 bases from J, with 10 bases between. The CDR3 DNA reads TGTGCCAGCAGAGGGGGGCGGGAGACCCAGTACTTC. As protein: CASRGGRETQYF.

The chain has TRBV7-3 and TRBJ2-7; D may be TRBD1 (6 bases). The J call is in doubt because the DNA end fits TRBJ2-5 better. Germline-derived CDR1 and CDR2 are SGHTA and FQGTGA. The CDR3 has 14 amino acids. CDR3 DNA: TGTGCCAGCAGCATTACAGGGCCCTCAGAGACCCAGTACTTC. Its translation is CASSITGPSETQYF.

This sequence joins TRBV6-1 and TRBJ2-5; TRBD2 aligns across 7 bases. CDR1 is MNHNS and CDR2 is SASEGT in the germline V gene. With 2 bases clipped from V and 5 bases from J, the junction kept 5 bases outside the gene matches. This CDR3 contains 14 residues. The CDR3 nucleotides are TGTGCCAGCAGTGAATACGGACTAGGGGAGACCCAGTACTTC. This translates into CASSEYGLGETQYF.

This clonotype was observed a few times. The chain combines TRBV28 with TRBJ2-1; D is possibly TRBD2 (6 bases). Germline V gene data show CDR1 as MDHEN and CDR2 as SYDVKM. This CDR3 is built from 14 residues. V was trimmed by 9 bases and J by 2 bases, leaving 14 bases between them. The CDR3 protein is CASRGGFPYNEQFF. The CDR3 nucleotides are TGTGCCAGTCGTGGGGGGTTCCCCTACAATGAGCAGTTCTTC.

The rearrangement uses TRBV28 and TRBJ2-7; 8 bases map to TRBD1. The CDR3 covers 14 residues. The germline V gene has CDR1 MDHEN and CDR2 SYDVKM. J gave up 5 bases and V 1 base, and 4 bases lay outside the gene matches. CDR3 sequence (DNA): TGTGCCAGCAGTTTATCGGGACAGGCCCACGAGCAGTACTTC. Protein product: CASSLSGQAHEQYF.

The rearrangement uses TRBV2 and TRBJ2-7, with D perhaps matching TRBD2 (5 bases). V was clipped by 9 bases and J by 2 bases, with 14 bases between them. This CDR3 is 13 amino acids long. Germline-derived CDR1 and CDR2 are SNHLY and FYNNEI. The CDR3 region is CASGQHGAYEQYF. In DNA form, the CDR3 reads TGTGCCAGTGGGCAGCACGGGGCCTACGAGCAGTACTTC.

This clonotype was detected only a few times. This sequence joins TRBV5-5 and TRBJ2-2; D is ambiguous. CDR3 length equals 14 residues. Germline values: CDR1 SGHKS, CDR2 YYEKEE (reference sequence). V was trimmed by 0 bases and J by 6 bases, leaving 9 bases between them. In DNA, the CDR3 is TGTGCCAGCAGCTTGGCGGACGTTGCCGGGGAGCTGTTTTTT. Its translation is CASSLADVAGELFF.

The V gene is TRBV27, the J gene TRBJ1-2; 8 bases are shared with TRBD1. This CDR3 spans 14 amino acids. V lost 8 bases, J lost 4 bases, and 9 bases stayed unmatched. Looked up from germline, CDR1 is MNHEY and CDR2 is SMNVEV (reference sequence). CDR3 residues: CASGTQGVSYGYTF. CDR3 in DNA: TGTGCCAGCGGGACACAGGGGGTCTCCTATGGCTACACCTTC.

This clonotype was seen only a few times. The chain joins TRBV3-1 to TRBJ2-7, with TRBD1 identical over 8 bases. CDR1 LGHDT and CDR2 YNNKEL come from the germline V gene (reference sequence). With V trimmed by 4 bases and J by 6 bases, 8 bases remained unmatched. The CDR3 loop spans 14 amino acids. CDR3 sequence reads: CASSRKGQGGEQYF. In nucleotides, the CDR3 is TGTGCCAGCAGCCGAAAAGGACAGGGCGGCGAGCAGTACTTC.

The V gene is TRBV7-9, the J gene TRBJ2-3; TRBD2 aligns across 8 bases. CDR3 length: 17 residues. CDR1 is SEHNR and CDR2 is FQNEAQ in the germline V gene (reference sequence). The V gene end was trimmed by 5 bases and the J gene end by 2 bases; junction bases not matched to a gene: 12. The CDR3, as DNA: TGTGCCAGCAGCCCCCCATGGGGTAGCGGGACCACAGATACGCAGTATTTT. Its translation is CASSPPWGSGTTDTQYF.

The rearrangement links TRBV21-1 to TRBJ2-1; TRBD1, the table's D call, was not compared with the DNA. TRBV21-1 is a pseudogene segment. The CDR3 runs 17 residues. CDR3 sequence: CASSKNRTAQEKYEQFF. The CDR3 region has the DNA TGTGCCAGCAGCAAAAACAGGACAGCCCAGGAGAAGTATGAGCAGTTCTTC.

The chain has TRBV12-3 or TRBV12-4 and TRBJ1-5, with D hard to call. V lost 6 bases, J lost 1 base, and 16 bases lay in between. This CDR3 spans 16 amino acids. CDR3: CASRVERGGSNQPQHF. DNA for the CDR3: TGTGCCAGCAGGGTGGAACGGGGTGGAAGCAATCAGCCCCAGCATTTT.

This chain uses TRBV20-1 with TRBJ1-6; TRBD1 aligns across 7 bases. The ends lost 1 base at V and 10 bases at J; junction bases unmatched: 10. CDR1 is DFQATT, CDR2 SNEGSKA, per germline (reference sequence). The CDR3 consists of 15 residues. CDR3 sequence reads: CSARVSTGAKSPLHF. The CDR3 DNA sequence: TGCAGTGCTAGAGTGTCAACAGGGGCAAAGTCACCCCTCCACTTT.

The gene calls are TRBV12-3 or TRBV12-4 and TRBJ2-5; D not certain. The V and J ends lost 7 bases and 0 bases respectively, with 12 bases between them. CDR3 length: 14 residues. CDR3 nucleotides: TGTGCCAGCACCCCTTTTTGGGACCAAGAGACCCAGTACTTC. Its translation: CASTPFWDQETQYF.

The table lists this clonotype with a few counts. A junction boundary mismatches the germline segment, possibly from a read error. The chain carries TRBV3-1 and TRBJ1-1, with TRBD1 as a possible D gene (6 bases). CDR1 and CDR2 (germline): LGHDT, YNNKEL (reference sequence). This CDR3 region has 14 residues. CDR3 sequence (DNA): TGTGCCAGCAGCACGAGACAGGCGAACACTGTAGCTTTCTTT. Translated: CASSTRQANTVAFF.

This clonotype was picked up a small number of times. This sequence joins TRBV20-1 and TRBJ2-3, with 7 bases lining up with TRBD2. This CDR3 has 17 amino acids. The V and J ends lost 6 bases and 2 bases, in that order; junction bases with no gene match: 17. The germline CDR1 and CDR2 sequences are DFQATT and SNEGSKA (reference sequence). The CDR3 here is CSAPPLLRAGDTDTQYF. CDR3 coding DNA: TGCAGTGCCCCCCCTCTGCTTCGTGCGGGGGACACAGATACGCAGTATTTT.

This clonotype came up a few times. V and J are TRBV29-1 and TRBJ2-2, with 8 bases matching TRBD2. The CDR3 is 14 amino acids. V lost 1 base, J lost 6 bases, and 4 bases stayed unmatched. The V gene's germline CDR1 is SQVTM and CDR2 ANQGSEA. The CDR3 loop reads CSVEAPTSAGELFF. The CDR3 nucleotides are TGCAGCGTTGAAGCTCCGACTAGCGCCGGGGAGCTGTTTTTT.

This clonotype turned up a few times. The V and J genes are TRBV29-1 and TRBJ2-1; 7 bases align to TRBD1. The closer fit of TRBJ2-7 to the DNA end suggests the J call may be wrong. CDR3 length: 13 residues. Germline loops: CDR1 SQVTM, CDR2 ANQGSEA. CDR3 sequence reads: CSVDLPGGGEQYF. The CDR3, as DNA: TGCAGCGTTGATTTACCAGGGGGTGGCGAGCAGTACTTC.

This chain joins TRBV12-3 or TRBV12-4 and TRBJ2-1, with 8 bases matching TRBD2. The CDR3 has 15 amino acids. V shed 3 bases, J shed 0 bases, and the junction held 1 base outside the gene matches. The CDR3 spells CASSFRGGSYNEQFF. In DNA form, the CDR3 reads TGTGCCAGCAGTTTCCGGGGGGGCTCCTACAATGAGCAGTTCTTC.

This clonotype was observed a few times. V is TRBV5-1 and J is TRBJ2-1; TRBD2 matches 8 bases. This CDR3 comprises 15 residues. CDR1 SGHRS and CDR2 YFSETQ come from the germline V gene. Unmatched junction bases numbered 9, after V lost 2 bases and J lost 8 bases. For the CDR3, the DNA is TGCGCCAGCAGCTTTTCCGGACTAGCCAACGATGAGCAGTTCTTC. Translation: CASSFSGLANDEQFF.

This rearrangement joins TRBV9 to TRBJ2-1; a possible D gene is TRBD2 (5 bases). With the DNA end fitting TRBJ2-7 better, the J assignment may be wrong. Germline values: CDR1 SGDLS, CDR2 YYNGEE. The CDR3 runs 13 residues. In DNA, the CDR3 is TGTGCCAGCACTCAGTCGACTCGGGGCGAGCAGTACTTC. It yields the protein CASTQSTRGEQYF.

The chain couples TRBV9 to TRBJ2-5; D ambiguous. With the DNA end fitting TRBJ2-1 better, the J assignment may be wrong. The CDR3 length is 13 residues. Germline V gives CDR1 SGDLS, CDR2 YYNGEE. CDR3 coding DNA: TGTGCCAGCAGCGTAGCGACGGCTTCCAAGCAGTTCTTC. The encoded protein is CASSVATASKQFF.

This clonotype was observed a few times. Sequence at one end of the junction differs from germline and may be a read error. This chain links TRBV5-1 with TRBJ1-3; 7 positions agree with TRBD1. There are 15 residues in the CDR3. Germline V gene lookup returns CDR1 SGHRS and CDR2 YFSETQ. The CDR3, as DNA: TGCGTCAGCAGCGAGGAGGGGGCAAGGGGAAACACCATATATTTT. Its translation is CVSSEEGARGNTIYF. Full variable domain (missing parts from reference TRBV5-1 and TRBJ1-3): KAGVTQTPRYLIKTRGQQVTLSCSPISGHRSVSWYQQTPGQGLQFLFEYFSETQRNKGNFPGRFSGRQFSNSRSEMNVSTLELGDSALYLCVSSEEGARGNTIYFGEGSWLTVV.